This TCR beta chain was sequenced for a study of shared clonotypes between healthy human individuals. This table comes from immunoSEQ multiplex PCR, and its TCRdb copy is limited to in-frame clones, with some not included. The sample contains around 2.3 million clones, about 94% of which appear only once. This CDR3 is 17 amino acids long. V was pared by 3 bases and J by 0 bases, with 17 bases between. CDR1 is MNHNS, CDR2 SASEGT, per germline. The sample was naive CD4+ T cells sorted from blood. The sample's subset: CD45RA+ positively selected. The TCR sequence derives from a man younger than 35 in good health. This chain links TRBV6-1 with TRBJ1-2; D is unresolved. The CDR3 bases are TGTGCCAGCAGTGAGTGGACGAAAGGGAGAACTAACTATGGCTACACCTTC. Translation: CASSEWTKGRTNYGYTF.